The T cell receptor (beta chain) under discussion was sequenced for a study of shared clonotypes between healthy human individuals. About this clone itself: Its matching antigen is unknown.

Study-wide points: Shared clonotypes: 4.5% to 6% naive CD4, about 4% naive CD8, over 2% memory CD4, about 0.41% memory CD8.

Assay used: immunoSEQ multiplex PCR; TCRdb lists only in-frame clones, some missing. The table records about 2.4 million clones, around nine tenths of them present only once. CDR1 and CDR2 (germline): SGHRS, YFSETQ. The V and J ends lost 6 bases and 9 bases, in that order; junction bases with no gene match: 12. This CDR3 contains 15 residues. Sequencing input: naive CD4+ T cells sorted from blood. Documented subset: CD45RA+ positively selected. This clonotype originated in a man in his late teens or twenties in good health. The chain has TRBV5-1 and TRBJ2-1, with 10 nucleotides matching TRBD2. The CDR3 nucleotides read TGCGCCAGCACCACGATAGCGGGAGGTGAGGGTGAGCAGTTCTTC. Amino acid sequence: CASTTIAGGEGEQFF.